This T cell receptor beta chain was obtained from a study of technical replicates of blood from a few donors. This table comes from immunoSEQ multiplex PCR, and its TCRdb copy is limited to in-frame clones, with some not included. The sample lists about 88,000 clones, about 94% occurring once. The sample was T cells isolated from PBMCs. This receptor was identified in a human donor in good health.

CDR3 coding DNA: TGTGCCAGCAGCGTAACAGGGGGCGCCGGCTACGAGCAGTACTTC. It encodes CASSVTGGAGYEQYF. The chain is built from TRBV9 and TRBJ2-7, with 9 bases aligning to TRBD1. The germline gives CDR1 SGDLS, CDR2 YYNGEE. This CDR3 comprises 15 residues. Germline trimming cut 1 base from V and 3 bases from J; bases unmatched to any gene: 5.